This T cell receptor (beta chain) derives from a study of tumor and adjacent non-tumor tissue in lung cancer. Study-level information: The cohort had 12 adenocarcinoma, a couple of squamous cell and 1 small cell patients. Stage I to III disease affected roughly ten men and about five women aged roughly 31 to 85. Overall study results and limits: Tumor tissue had significantly higher TCR diversity than normal lung. In normal lung, the top 100 clones were significantly more dominant than in tumor.

The library came from three nested PCR rounds adapted from ARM-PCR protocols. MiXCR, run by TCRdb on the multiplex PCR reads, gives a single entry per CDR3 protein. This table has more than 75,000 distinct CDR3 sequences, about two thirds appearing once. RNA was extracted from bulk tissue without any cell sorting. The germline V gene encodes CDR1 SQVTM and CDR2 ANQGSEA. With 1 base removed from V and 3 bases from J, the gap between germline ends came to 10 bases. The CDR3 spans 14 residues. Details on this clonotype: What it binds is not known.

The source is a woman aged 70-85 years with non-small cell lung cancer. The sequenced sample consisted of lung tumor tissue. This sequence joins TRBV29-1 and TRBJ2-1, with D perhaps TRBD2 (5 bases). This CDR3 reads CSVEASKIYNEQFF. CDR3 nucleotides: TGCAGCGTTGAAGCTAGCAAGATCTACAATGAGCAGTTCTTC.